This entry is about one T cell receptor beta chain. In germline, CDR1 is KGHSH, CDR2 LQKENI. The CDR3 consists of 15 residues. Germline trimming cut 6 bases from V and 2 bases from J; bases unmatched to any gene: 6. This sample is drawn from a study of blood T cell repertoires in COVID-19. The participants were between about 18 and 89 years old and came from some 25 US areas. Sequenced by immunoSEQ multiplex PCR; TCRdb stores in-frame clones only, minus some. The repertoire has roughly 250,000 clones, about 91% of them found once; the top ten carry 0.95% to 1.5%. Sequencing was carried out using PBMCs or T cells enriched from blood (not recorded which). The origin of this receptor is a middle-aged woman with acute COVID-19. The V call is TRBV18, the J call TRBJ1-5; 8 nucleotides match TRBD1. The CDR3: CASSPQGAGNQPQHF. The CDR3 DNA reads as TGTGCCAGCTCGCCCCAGGGGGCGGGCAATCAGCCCCAGCATTTT.